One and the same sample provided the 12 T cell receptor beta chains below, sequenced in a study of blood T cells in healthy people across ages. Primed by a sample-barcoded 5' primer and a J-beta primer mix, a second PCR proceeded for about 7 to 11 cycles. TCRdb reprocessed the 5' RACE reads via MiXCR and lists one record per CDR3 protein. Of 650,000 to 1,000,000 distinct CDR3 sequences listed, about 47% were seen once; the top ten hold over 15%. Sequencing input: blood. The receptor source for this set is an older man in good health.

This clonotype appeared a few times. The CDR3 sequence is CASSQRAIHTDTQYF. CDR3 DNA sequence: TGCGCCAGCAGCCAACGGGCGATTCACACAGATACGCAGTATTTT. The chain has TRBV4-3 and TRBJ2-3; no reliable D call. CDR1 is LGHNA, CDR2 YSLEER, per germline. V lost 2 bases and J lost 2, with 11 bases in between. The CDR3 spans 15 residues.

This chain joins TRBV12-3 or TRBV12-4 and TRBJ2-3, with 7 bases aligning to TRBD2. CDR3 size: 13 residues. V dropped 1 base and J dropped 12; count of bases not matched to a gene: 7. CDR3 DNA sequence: TGTGCCAGCAGTTTAGTCGGGAGGAACCAACAGTATTTT. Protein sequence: CASSLVGRNQQYF.

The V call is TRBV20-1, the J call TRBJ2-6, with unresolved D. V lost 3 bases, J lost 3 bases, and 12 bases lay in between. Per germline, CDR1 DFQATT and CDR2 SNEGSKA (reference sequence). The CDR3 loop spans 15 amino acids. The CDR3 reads CSASVEKSGANVLTF. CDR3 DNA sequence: TGCAGTGCTAGTGTAGAAAAGAGTGGGGCCAACGTCCTGACTTTC.

CDR3 DNA sequence: TGTGCCACCAGTGACACAGGGGTCTACGAGCAGTACTTC. Translation gives CATSDTGVYEQYF. The gene calls are TRBV24-1 and TRBJ2-4, with TRBD1 matching over 7 bases. The J call is doubtful: the DNA matches TRBJ2-7 better. The CDR3 extends over 13 amino acids. Germline V gene lookup returns CDR1 KGHDR and CDR2 SFDVKD.

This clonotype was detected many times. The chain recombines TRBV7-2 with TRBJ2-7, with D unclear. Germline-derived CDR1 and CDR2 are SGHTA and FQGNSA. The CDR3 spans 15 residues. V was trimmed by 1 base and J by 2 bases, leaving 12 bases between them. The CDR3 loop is CASSLDLGSTYEQYF. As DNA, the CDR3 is TGTGCCAGCAGCTTAGATCTTGGGTCTACCTACGAGCAGTACTTC.

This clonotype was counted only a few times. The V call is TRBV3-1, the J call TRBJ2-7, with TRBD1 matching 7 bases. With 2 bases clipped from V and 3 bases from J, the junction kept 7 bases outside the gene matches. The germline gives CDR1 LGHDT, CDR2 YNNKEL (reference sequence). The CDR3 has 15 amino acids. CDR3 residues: CASSQTETGLYEQYF. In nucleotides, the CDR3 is TGTGCCAGCAGCCAAACGGAGACAGGGCTCTACGAGCAGTACTTC.

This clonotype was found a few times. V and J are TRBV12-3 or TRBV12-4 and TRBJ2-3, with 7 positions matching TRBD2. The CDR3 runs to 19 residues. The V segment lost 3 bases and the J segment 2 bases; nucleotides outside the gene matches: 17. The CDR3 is CASSFTGGSLLDFTDTQYF. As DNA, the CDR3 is TGTGCCAGCAGTTTTACCGGCGGGAGTCTTTTAGACTTCACAGATACGCAGTATTTT.

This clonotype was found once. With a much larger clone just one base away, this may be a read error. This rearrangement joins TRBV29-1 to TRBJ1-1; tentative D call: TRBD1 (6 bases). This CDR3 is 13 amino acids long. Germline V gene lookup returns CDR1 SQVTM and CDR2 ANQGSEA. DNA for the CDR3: TGCAGCGTAATACAGGGTAAAGGTACTGAAGCTTACTTT. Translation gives CSVIQGKGTEAYF.

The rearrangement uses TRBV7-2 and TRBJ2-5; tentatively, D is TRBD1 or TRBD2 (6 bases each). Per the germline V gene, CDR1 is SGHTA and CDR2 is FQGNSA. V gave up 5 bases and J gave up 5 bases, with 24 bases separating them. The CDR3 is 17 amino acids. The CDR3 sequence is CASSRGGGHLLGETQYF. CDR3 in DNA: TGTGCCAGCAGCCGCGGAGGGGGTCACCTTCTCGGGGAGACCCAGTACTTC.

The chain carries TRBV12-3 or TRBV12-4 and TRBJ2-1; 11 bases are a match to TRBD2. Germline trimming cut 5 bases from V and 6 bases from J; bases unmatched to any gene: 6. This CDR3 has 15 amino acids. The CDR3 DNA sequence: TGTGCCAGCAGTAAGCCCGGACTAGCGGGCAATGAGCAGTTCTTC. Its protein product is CASSKPGLAGNEQFF.

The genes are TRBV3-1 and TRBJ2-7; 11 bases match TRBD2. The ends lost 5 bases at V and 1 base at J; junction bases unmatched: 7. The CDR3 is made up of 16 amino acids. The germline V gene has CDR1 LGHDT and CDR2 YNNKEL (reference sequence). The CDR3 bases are TGTGCCAGCAGCAGACCCGGGACTAGCGGTTCCTACGAGCAGTACTTC. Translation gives CASSRPGTSGSYEQYF.

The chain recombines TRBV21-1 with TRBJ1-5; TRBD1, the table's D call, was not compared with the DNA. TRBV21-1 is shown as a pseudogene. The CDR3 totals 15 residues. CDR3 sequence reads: CASSKAGVSNQPQHF. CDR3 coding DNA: TGTGCCAGCAGCAAAGCAGGGGTAAGCAATCAGCCCCAGCATTTT.